The clone carrying this TCR beta chain has a single count. This specimen belongs to a study of blood T cell repertoires in COVID-19. Data came from immunoSEQ multiplex PCR; TCRdb stores just in-frame clones and leaves some out. The table records around 140,000 clones, around 86% of them present only once. This CDR3 comprises 9 residues. Germline values: CDR1 ENHRY, CDR2 SYGVKD. V dropped 11 bases and J dropped 6 bases, with 5 bases sitting between them. The specimen sequenced was PBMCs or T cells enriched from blood (not recorded which). The clonotype was recovered from a man between 50 and 59 years old who had recovered from COVID-19. The genes are TRBV10-3 and TRBJ1-5, with D unresolved. The CDR3 sequence is CAVLQPQHF. As DNA, the CDR3 is TGTGCCGTTCTTCAGCCCCAGCATTTT.